This T cell receptor beta chain was found in a study of blood T cell repertoires in COVID-19. Cohorts were assigned according to the clinical history that participants reported. Germline lookup yields CDR1 SGHDN and CDR2 FVKESK. The CDR3 runs to 16 residues. V dropped 4 bases and J dropped 2 bases, with 12 bases sitting between them. In the authors' methods: Amplification with reference gene primers provided the estimates of nucleated cell counts. The repertoire was sequenced with immunoSEQ multiplex PCR; TCRdb's copy has only in-frame clones and lacks some. That table supplies the V and J calls and clone size; D and trimming were determined from the DNA. The sample includes some 260,000 clones, about 81% seen only once; the top ten take 4.1%.

V usage is TRBV14 and J usage is TRBJ2-6, with no clear D. The sequence was obtained from a young man with acute COVID-19. Sequencing used PBMCs or T cells enriched from blood (not recorded which). The CDR3 sequence: CASSPDWQTGANVLTF. CDR3 coding DNA: TGTGCCAGCAGCCCTGACTGGCAGACTGGGGCCAACGTCCTGACTTTC.